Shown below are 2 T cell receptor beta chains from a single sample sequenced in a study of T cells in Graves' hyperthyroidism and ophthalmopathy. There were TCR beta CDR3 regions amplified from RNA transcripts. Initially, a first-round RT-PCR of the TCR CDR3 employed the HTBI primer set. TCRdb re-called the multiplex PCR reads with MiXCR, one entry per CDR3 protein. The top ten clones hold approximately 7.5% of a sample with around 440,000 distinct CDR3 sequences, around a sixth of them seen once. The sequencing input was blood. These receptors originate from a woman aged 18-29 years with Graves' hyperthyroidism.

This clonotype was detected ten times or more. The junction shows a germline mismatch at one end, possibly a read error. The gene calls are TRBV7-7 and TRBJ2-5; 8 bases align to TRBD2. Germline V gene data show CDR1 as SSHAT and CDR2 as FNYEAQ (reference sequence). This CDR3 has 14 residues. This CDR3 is CASSLEGLGKTQYF. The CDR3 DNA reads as TGTGCTAGCAGCTTAGAGGGACTAGGAAAGACCCAGTACTTC.

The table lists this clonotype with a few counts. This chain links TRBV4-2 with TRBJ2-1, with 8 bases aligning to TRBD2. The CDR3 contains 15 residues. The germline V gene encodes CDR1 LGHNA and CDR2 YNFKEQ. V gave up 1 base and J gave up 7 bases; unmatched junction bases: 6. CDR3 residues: CASSQGSGNENEQFF. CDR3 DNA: TGTGCCAGCAGCCAAGGTAGCGGGAATGAAAATGAGCAGTTCTTC.